The rows below give T cell receptor beta chains drawn from one sample of a study of shared clonotypes between healthy human individuals. The protocol was immunoSEQ multiplex PCR, while the TCRdb copy is restricted to in-frame clones and leaves out a portion. The data contain 950,000 to 1,100,000 clones, about 75% of them singletons. The sample was memory CD4+ T cells sorted from blood. These receptors were collected from a young man in good health. The CDR3 runs from the conserved cysteine through the conserved F or W. Fields, in order: D gene, clone size, J gene, V gene, CDR3 DNA, CDR3 protein. D genes are given only for firm matches. Expanded clones get a size class; other rows say once, few or many, or leave the size out.

.	.	TRBJ2-5	TRBV14	TGTGCCAGCAGCCCCGACCGACAGACCCAGTACTTC	CASSPDRQTQYF
TRBD1	.	TRBJ1-6	TRBV5-3	TGTGCCAGCAGCTTTGACAGGGGGCTTTCACCCCTCCACTTT	CASSFDRGLSPLHF
.	.	TRBJ2-2	TRBV5-4	TGTGCCAGCAGCTTGGTGCCGAACACCGGGGAGCTGTTTTTT	CASSLVPNTGELFF
.	.	TRBJ1-1	TRBV29-1	TGCAGCGTTGTGGAATTGGGGGCAGCTTTCTTT	CSVVELGAAFF
.	.	TRBJ1-2	TRBV18	TGTGCCAGCTCACCGGGGACCTATGGCTACACCTTC	CASSPGTYGYTF
TRBD1	.	TRBJ2-1	TRBV30	TGTGCCCGGACCCGGGACAGGGGGGAGAAGCAGTTCTTC	CARTRDRGEKQFF
.	.	TRBJ1-3	TRBV27	TGTGCCAGCAGTCCCCTGGGCAGGGAGGGAAACACCATATATTTT	CASSPLGREGNTIYF
TRBD1	.	TRBJ1-6	TRBV6-1	TGTGCCAGCAGTGAACTACGGACAGGAAATTCACCCCTCCACTTT	CASSELRTGNSPLHF
.	few	TRBJ1-1	TRBV6-6	TGTGCCAGCAGTTACTCGGGCGAGGTGACTGAAGCTTTCTTT	CASSYSGEVTEAFF
TRBD1	few	TRBJ1-2	TRBV5-4	TGTGCCAGCAGTTCAATGGCCGGGACAGGGGGAAGAAGCTACACCTTC	CASSSMAGTGGRSYTF
.	.	TRBJ2-3	TRBV7-2	TGTGCCAGCAGCCCCGAGATACAGGGCACAGATACGCAGTATTTT	CASSPEIQGTDTQYF
.	few	TRBJ1-1	TRBV28	TGTGCCAGCAGTCCGCCAGGGAAAAGGACTGAAGCTTTCTTT	CASSPPGKRTEAFF
.	.	TRBJ1-2	TRBV5-5	TGTGCCAGCAGCTTGGTCTCGGATGATACTAACTATGGCTACACCTTC	CASSLVSDDTNYGYTF
.	.	TRBJ1-1	TRBV6-4	TGTGCCAGCAGTGACGGGGTGCAAGGAGCTTTCTTT	CASSDGVQGAFF
.	few	TRBJ1-1	TRBV5-6	TGTGCCAGCAGCTTGGTGGGGGGTAGCACTGAAGCTTTCTTT	CASSLVGGSTEAFF
.	.	TRBJ1-2	TRBV28	TGTGCCAGCAGGGGGTTTTTAAGGGTTTTTTTTCATGGCTACACCTTC	CASRGFLRVFFHGYTF
TRBD1	.	TRBJ2-3	TRBV6-5	TGTGCCAGCAGAAAGACAGGGCTACCTACAGATACGCAGTATTTT	CASRKTGLPTDTQYF
.	.	TRBJ1-6	TRBV18	TGTGCCAGCTCACGACAGAGGACCTATAATTCACCCCTCCACTTT	CASSRQRTYNSPLHF
.	.	TRBJ2-5	TRBV10-2	TGCGCCAGCAGGGCGGGGGCCGCCCAAGAGACCCAGTACTTC	CASRAGAAQETQYF
TRBD1	once	TRBJ2-1	TRBV11-3	TGTGCCAGCAGCTCCTCCGGGGCAGGGACAGGGGACAATGAGCAGTTCTTC	CASSSSGAGTGDNEQFF
.	many	TRBJ1-2	TRBV25-1	TGTGCCAGCAGTGGATGGACGGGACCGGTGGGTGGCTACACCTTC	CASSGWTGPVGGYTF
TRBD1	.	TRBJ2-7	TRBV6-1	TGTGCCAGCACAACCCGGGACAGGCTACACTACGAGCAGTACTTC	CASTTRDRLHYEQYF
.	.	TRBJ2-2	TRBV9	TGTGCCAGCAGGCCCCCCGGAACCGGGGAGCTGTTTTTT	CASRPPGTGELFF
TRBD2	.	TRBJ2-6	TRBV5-1	TGCGCCAGCGCGGGAGCCTCTGGGGCCAACGTCCTGACTTTC	CASAGASGANVLTF
.	.	TRBJ2-7	TRBV5-1	TGCGCCAGCAGCTTGGGAGGGACCCTCGAGACCTACGAGCAGTACTTC	CASSLGGTLETYEQYF
TRBD1	.	TRBJ2-3	TRBV5-1	TGCGCCAGTGGACAGGGTGACACAGATACGCAGTATTTT	CASGQGDTDTQYF
.	.	TRBJ2-3	TRBV13	TGTGCCAGCAGCCAAAGGGTACGCATCACAGATACGCAGTATTTT	CASSQRVRITDTQYF
TRBD1	.	TRBJ1-3	TRBV6-1	TGTGCCAGCACTGACGACAGGGTATCTGGAAACACCATATATTTT	CASTDDRVSGNTIYF
.	.	TRBJ2-3	TRBV6-6	TGTGCCAGCAGAAGTGGCGGGTACCTTAGCACAGATACGCAGTATTTT	CASRSGGYLSTDTQYF
.	.	TRBJ2-6	TRBV21-1	TGTGCCAGCAGAAAGGTTTGGGACAGGAGAGTAGCTGGGGCCAACGTCCTGACTTTC	CASRKVWDRRVAGANVLTF
TRBD2	once	TRBJ2-7	TRBV27	TGTGCCAGCAGTTTAAGGTGGACTAGCGCGAGCTACGAGCAGTACTTC	CASSLRWTSASYEQYF
.	.	TRBJ1-4	TRBV7-9	TGTGCCAGCAGCTTAGGCAATCAGGATGAAAAACTGTTTTTT	CASSLGNQDEKLFF
.	.	TRBJ2-7	TRBV4-1	TGCGCCAGCAGCCAGAGGAACGTGGGGTCAGACGAGCAGTACTTC	CASSQRNVGSDEQYF
.	few	TRBJ1-2	TRBV28	TGTGCCAGCAGTCCCCAACGCAGGGGAGAAAGGAACTATGGCTACACCTTC	CASSPQRRGERNYGYTF
TRBD1	.	TRBJ2-7	TRBV19	TGTGCCAGTAGTACCGTGAGAAGCGGGACAGGGTCATACGAGCAGTACTTC	CASSTVRSGTGSYEQYF
.	.	TRBJ2-7	TRBV6-1	TGTGCCAGCAGTCAGGATCTGCTGCCGTACTTC	CASSQDLLPYF
.	.	TRBJ1-1	TRBV5-1	TGCGCCAGCAGCTTAGGCCAGGGAGGTGGGACTGAAGCTTTCTTT	CASSLGQGGGTEAFF
TRBD1	.	TRBJ1-2	TRBV19	TGTGCCAGTAGTGGGACAGGGGTCTATGGCTACACCTTC	CASSGTGVYGYTF
.	.	TRBJ1-6	TRBV7-6	TGTGCCAGCAGCTTGGGCCAGAGCGGCGGTTCACCCCTCCACTTT	CASSLGQSGGSPLHF
TRBD2	.	TRBJ2-3	TRBV7-2	TGTGCCAGCAGCTTAGGCCCCGGGGGGACAGATACGCAGTATTTT	CASSLGPGGTDTQYF
TRBD1	once	TRBJ1-2	TRBV6-6	TGTGCCAGCAGCCGACCCGGACAGGCGAGTGGCTACACCTTC	CASSRPGQASGYTF
TRBD1	.	TRBJ1-1	TRBV18	TGTGCCAGCTCATTATTTGGGACAGGGGGACCAATGAACACTGAAGCTTTCTTT	CASSLFGTGGPMNTEAFF
TRBD2	.	TRBJ2-1	TRBV7-9	TGTGCCAGCAGCGGGAAGCGGGGACTCTCCTACAATGAGCAGTTCTTC	CASSGKRGLSYNEQFF
.	.	TRBJ1-2	TRBV6-1	TGTGCCAGCAGCCGTGGGACGGTCAACTATGGCTACACCTTC	CASSRGTVNYGYTF
TRBD2	.	TRBJ2-7	TRBV9	TGTGCCAGCAGCCCCCGGACTAGCGGGGGGCCCGAGCAGTACTTC	CASSPRTSGGPEQYF
.	once	TRBJ1-3	TRBV4-1	TGCGCCAGCAGCCAAGATGTTGGGTCTGGAAACACCATATATTTT	CASSQDVGSGNTIYF
.	.	TRBJ2-3	TRBV5-1	TGCGCCAGCAGCTTTTCGAGCGCAGATACGCAGTATTTT	CASSFSSADTQYF
.	.	TRBJ1-1	TRBV10-1	TGCGCCAGCAGTGATGGTTTGAACACTGAAGCTTTCTTT	CASSDGLNTEAFF
TRBD1	.	TRBJ1-5	TRBV19	TGTGCCAGTAGGCCCTGGACAGGTAATCAGCCCCAGCATTTT	CASRPWTGNQPQHF
TRBD1	.	TRBJ1-4	TRBV7-9	TGTGCCAGCAGTTCCACCGGGACAGGGGTCTTTGGTGAAAAACTGTTTTTT	CASSSTGTGVFGEKLFF
.	.	TRBJ2-3	TRBV18	TGTGCCAGCTCGACCCCAGGGAAGTCTAGCACAGATACGCAGTATTTT	CASSTPGKSSTDTQYF
TRBD1	.	TRBJ1-5	TRBV18	TGTGCCAGCTCACCTGGACAGGCTTATAGCAATCAGCCCCAGCATTTT	CASSPGQAYSNQPQHF
TRBD1	.	TRBJ1-6	TRBV30	TGTGCCTGGTCCTCAGGGGGCTCCTATAATTCACCCCTCCACTTT	CAWSSGGSYNSPLHF
TRBD2	.	TRBJ2-1	TRBV18	TGTGCCAGCTCACCCCGGGATAGCGGGACTCGGAATGAGCAGTTCTTC	CASSPRDSGTRNEQFF
TRBD1	once	TRBJ2-7	TRBV14	TGTGCCAGCAGCCAAGCCCGCCCTTGGACAGGCTCCTACGAGCAGTACTTC	CASSQARPWTGSYEQYF
TRBD2	.	TRBJ2-5	TRBV11-3	TGTGCCAGCAGCCCTACTAGCGGGAGAGGAAGAGAGACCCAGTACTTC	CASSPTSGRGRETQYF
TRBD1	.	TRBJ2-3	TRBV10-3	TGTGCCATCAGTGAAAGGCAGGGGGCCGCAGATACGCAGTATTTT	CAISERQGAADTQYF
TRBD1	.	TRBJ2-1	TRBV14	TGTGCCAGCAGCCTTATACAGGGGGCGTCCTACAATGAGCAGTTCTTC	CASSLIQGASYNEQFF
TRBD2	.	TRBJ2-3	TRBV9	TGTGCCAGCAGCCCCCCGGGACTAGCGGGAGGCACAGATACGCAGTATTTT	CASSPPGLAGGTDTQYF